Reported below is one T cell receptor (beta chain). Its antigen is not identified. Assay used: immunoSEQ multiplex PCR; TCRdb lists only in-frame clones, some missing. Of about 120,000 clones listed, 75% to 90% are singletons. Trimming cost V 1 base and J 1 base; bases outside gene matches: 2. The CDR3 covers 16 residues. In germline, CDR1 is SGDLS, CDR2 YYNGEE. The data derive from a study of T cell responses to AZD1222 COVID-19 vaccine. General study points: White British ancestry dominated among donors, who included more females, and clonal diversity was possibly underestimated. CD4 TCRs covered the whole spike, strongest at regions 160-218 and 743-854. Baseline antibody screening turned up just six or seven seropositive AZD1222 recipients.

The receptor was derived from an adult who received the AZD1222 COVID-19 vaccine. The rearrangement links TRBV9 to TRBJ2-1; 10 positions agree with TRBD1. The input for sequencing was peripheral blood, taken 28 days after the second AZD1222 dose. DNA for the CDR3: TGTGCCAGCAGCGTACGACAGGGGGCTTCCTACAATGAGCAGTTCTTC. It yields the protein CASSVRQGASYNEQFF.